The rows below give T cell receptor beta chains drawn from one sample of a study of T cells in Graves' hyperthyroidism and ophthalmopathy. TCRdb re-analysed the multiplex PCR reads in MiXCR, keeping a single row per CDR3 protein. Of 130,000 to 150,000 distinct CDR3 sequences listed, approximately 20% are singletons. Sample: blood. These receptor sequences come from a woman in her forties or fifties with Graves' hyperthyroidism that later progressed to Graves' ophthalmopathy. CDR3s include the opening cysteine and the closing phenylalanine or tryptophan.

v_call	j_call	cdr3_length	cdr3_aa
TRBV6-2/TRBV6-3	TRBJ1-1	15	CASSSYSLMNTEAFF
TRBV7-6	TRBJ2-4	16	CASSKLLAGAKNIQYF
TRBV4-2	TRBJ2-5	16	CASSQETGGFQETQYF
TRBV11-2	TRBJ2-5	13	CASSSLHKETQYF
TRBV6-2/TRBV6-3	TRBJ2-7	18	CASSFSGRSGTPSYEQYF
TRBV2	TRBJ2-1	16	CASSELKAGDSREQFF
TRBV29-1	TRBJ2-7	12	CSVRGFSYEQYF
TRBV9	TRBJ2-1	14	CASSLRLQNNEQFF
TRBV5-1	TRBJ2-2	16	CASSLAGQGPTGELFF
TRBV5-1	TRBJ1-6	16	CASSLSGTGVGSPLHF
TRBV6-1	TRBJ1-6	14	CASSERQANSPLHF
TRBV15	TRBJ2-2	18	CATSRGSSGALNTGELFF
TRBV6-2/TRBV6-3	TRBJ1-5	15	CASSDTGGQNQPQHF
TRBV30	TRBJ1-6	13	CAWADRGNSPLHF
TRBV5-1	TRBJ2-7	15	CASSSGTAVSYEQYF
TRBV7-9	TRBJ1-1	16	CASSLDRGGRNTEAFF
TRBV2	TRBJ2-1	14	CASLPRESADEQFF
TRBV2	TRBJ2-1	15	CASSDRREGLSEQFF
TRBV10-3	TRBJ1-1	16	CAISESNGGARTEAFF
TRBV6-2/TRBV6-3	TRBJ2-5	14	CASSYLAGVETQYF
TRBV2	TRBJ1-1	16	CASSPSSGSRDTEAFF
TRBV10-3	TRBJ2-2	19	CAISGPGLWTGLNTGELFF
TRBV20-1	TRBJ2-1	15	CSARHATSGDNEQFF
TRBV5-1	TRBJ1-2	13	CASSLDGGTGYTF
TRBV27	TRBJ1-1	13	CASSPRRGGRAFF
TRBV5-1	TRBJ2-1	21	CASSHPRRLAGAVSSYNEQFF
TRBV3-1	TRBJ2-3	15	CASSQAGSHTDTQYF
TRBV5-1	TRBJ1-1	16	CASSFKQGNGANEAFF
TRBV2	TRBJ2-1	14	CASREADKRNEQFF
TRBV3-1	TRBJ2-2	17	CASSQNGAGGNTGELFF
TRBV10-3	TRBJ1-1	14	CAISEVTGNTEAFF
TRBV6-2/TRBV6-3	TRBJ2-2	19	CASSYSTVAREGGTGELFF
TRBV29-1	TRBJ2-7	12	CSAGDSSYEQYF
TRBV5-1	TRBJ2-3	16	CASSLGGSGSPDTQYF
TRBV30	TRBJ2-3	12	CAWTRSTDTQYF